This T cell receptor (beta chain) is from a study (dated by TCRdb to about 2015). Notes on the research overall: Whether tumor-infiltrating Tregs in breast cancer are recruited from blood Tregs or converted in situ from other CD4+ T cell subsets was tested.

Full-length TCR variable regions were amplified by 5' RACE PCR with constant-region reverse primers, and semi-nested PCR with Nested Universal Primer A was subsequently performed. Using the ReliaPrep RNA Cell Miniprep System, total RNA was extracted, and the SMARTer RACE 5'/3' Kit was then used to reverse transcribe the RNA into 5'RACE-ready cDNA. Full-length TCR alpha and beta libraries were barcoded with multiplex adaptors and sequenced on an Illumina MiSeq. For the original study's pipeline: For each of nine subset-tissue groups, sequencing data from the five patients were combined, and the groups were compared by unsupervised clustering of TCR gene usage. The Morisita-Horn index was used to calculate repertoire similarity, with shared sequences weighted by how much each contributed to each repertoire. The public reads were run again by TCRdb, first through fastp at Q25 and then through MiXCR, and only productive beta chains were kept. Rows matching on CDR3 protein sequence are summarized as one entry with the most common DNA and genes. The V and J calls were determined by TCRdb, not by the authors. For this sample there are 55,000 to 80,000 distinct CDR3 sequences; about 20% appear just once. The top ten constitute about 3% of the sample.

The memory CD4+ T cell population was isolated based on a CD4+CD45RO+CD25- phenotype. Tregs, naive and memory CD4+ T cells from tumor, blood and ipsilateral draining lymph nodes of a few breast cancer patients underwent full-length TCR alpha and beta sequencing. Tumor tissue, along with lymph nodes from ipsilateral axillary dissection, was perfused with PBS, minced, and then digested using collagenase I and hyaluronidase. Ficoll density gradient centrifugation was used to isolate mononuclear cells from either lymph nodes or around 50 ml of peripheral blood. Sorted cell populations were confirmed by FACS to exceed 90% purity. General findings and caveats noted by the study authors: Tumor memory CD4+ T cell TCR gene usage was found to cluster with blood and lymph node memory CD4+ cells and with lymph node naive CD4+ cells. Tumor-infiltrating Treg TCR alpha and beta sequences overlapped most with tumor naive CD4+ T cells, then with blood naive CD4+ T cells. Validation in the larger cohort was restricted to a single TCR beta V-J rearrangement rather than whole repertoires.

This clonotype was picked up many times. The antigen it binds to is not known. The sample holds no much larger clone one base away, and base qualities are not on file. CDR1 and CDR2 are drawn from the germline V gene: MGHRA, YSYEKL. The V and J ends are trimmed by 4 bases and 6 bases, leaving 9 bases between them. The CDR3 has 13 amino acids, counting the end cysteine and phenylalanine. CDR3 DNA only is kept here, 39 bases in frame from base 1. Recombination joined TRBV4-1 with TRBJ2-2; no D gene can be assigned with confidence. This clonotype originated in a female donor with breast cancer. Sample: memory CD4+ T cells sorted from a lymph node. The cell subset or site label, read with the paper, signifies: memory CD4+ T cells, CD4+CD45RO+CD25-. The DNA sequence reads TGCGCCAGCAGCCGACTGGATCCCGGGGAGCTGTTTTTT. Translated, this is CASSRLDPGELFF.